This T cell receptor beta chain is from a study of cytomegalovirus exposure and HLA in healthy donors. The PCR employed 60 Vbeta primers together with 13 Jbeta primers. The repertoire was sequenced with immunoSEQ multiplex PCR; TCRdb's copy has only in-frame clones and lacks some. Found here are approximately 50,000 clones; the top ten clones hold about 6%. Points on this clone: Its specificity is not known.

Whole-study results and caveats: Fewer N-insertions than the roughly 630-donor mean were reportedly shown by an Asian-associated ancestry cluster in a later analysis. The sole available immune exposure information was CMV serostatus.

CDR1 is LGHNA and CDR2 is YSLEER in the germline V gene. CDR3 length equals 17 residues. Germline trimming cut 0 bases from V and 10 bases from J; bases unmatched to any gene: 15. The sequenced sample was PBMCs. The chain has TRBV4-3 and TRBJ2-1; 7 bases align to TRBD1. The clonotype was recovered from a male donor in good health and CMV-seropositive. The CDR3, as DNA: TGCGCCAGCAGCCAAGAAGGGGGCAGGGGCTACCTTTGGGAGCAGTTCTTC. This gives the protein CASSQEGGRGYLWEQFF.